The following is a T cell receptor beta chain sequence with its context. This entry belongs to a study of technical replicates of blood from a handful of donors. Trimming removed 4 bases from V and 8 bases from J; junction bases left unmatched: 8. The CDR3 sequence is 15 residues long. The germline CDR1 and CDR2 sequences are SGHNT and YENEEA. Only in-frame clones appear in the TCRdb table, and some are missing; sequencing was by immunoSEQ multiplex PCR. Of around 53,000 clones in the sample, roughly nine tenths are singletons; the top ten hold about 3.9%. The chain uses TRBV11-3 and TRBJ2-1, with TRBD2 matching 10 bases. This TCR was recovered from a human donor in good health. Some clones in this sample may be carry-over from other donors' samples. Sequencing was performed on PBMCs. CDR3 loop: CASSSPAGGPDEQFF. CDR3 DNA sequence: TGTGCCAGCAGCTCACCAGCGGGAGGGCCGGATGAGCAGTTCTTC.